Described below is a single T cell receptor beta chain sequence and its context. Its specificity is not known. This sample was taken from a study of T cell responses to AZD1222 COVID-19 vaccine. Findings and limits, study-wide: Close to half of spike-specific TCRs reportedly recognize unmutated variant regions. All repertoire sampling was performed exclusively after the peak T cell response.

The study pooled second doses at about 4 or about 12 weeks. This CDR3 contains 14 residues. V trimming: 3 bases; J trimming: 7 bases; junction bases outside the gene matches: 2. Germline loops: CDR1 MDHEN, CDR2 SYDVKM. Sequenced by immunoSEQ multiplex PCR; TCRdb stores in-frame clones only, minus some. This sample has about 120,000 clones; approximately 91% occur once, and the top ten carry 1% to 1.4%. The sample here was peripheral blood, taken 28 days after the second AZD1222 dose. This clonotype originated in an adult who received the AZD1222 COVID-19 vaccine. This rearrangement joins TRBV28 to TRBJ2-1; 11 bases match TRBD2. As DNA, the CDR3 is TGTGCCAGCAGTTTCCGGACTAGCGGGAATGAGCAGTTCTTC. Protein sequence: CASSFRTSGNEQFF.